These T cell receptor beta chains were read from a single sample in a study of cytomegalovirus exposure and HLA in healthy donors. Measured with immunoSEQ multiplex PCR; TCRdb has only the in-frame clones, and not every one. Of 90,000 to 100,000 clones listed, approximately 80% are singletons. Sequencing was done on a sample of PBMCs. The source of these receptors is a middle-aged man in good health and CMV-seronegative. CDR3s include the opening cysteine and the closing phenylalanine or tryptophan. The order of the fields is D gene, clone size, J gene, V gene, CDR3 DNA, CDR3 protein. A D gene is named only where the DNA matches it firmly. Rows give clone size only sometimes, using once, few, many, or a class for an expanded clone.

- - TRBJ2-1 TRBV7-7 TGTGCTAGCAGCCTTAGCGCCGGAACCTACAATGAGCAGTTCTTC CASSLSAGTYNEQFF
- - TRBJ2-2 TRBV5-4 TGTGCCAGCAGCTTGGCCGGGACGAACACCGGGGAGCTGTTTTTT CASSLAGTNTGELFF
- - TRBJ2-5 TRBV2 TGTGCCAGCAGTGAAGCGCCCGGAGGCCCTCAAGAGACCCAGTACTTC CASSEAPGGPQETQYF
TRBD2 - TRBJ2-5 TRBV7-2 TGTGCCAGCAGCCCTACCCTAGCGGGAGAAAAGACCCAGTACTTC CASSPTLAGEKTQYF
- - TRBJ1-1 TRBV7-3 TGTGCCAGCAGCGTTCAAGAGGGCACTGAAGCTTTCTTT CASSVQEGTEAFF
- once TRBJ1-1 TRBV15 TGTGCCACCAGCAGGTCCAGACAGTCTGAAGCTTTCTTT CATSRSRQSEAFF
- - TRBJ2-1 TRBV27 TGTGCCAGCAGTTCCACTAGGCAGCAGTTCTTC CASSSTRQQFF
- - TRBJ2-5 TRBV18 TGTGCCAGCTCACCGCAATTAACAGGGAAGGAGACCCAGTACTTC CASSPQLTGKETQYF
- once TRBJ2-2 TRBV6-5 TGTGCCAGCAGGCTAGGGGCCGGGGAGCTGTTTTTT CASRLGAGELFF
- once TRBJ1-2 TRBV7-2 TGTGCCAGCAGCTCCGAGGCGGGCGCTAACTATGGCTACACCTTC CASSSEAGANYGYTF